The clone carrying this T cell receptor beta chain was counted ten times or more. Its antigen is undetermined. The study isolated at least 6.5 million PBMCs from each sample. The sample originates from a study of blood T cells in healthy people across ages. Study conclusions and caveats: Because donor CMV status was unknown, expanded clonotype changes were possibly confounded.

A sample-barcoded 5' primer and a J-beta primer mix were used in a second PCR of about 7 to 12 cycles. Template switching added a 12-random-nucleotide identifier to every cDNA molecule. TCRdb re-derived calls from the 5' RACE reads in MiXCR, one entry per CDR3 protein. The repertoire holds some 800,000 distinct CDR3 sequences, roughly 44% seen once, with about a fifth in the top ten. Per germline, CDR1 WSHSY and CDR2 SAAADI. The CDR3 extends over 14 amino acids. Unmatched junction bases numbered 9, after V lost 7 bases and J lost 7 bases. Sequencing used blood. The gene calls are TRBV10-2 and TRBJ2-1; 8 nucleotides align to TRBD2. The sequence was collected from a man aged 55 to 69 in good health. DNA of the CDR3: TGCGCCAGCAACCCCGGGGGGGCTGTTAATGAGCAGTTCTTC. The encoded protein is CASNPGGAVNEQFF.